This T cell receptor beta chain is drawn from a study of T cell repertoires in cytomegalovirus infection. The germline V gene encodes CDR1 PRHDT and CDR2 FYEKMQ (reference sequence). V lost 5 bases, J lost 5 bases, and 12 bases lay in between. This CDR3 is 14 amino acids long. Study results and limitations: CMV-specific HLA-C-restricted TCR beta clonotypes dominated the ex vivo response. Adding up the frequency of public TCR beta families identified people who carried CMV plus the relevant HLA.

This clonotype has at least ten counts. The antigen is undetermined. TCRdb processed the reads anew with MiXCR; each CDR3 protein has one entry. The repertoire consists of about 300,000 distinct CDR3 sequences, with 9.6% occurring once and the leading ten covering around 2.4%. The chain links TRBV13 to TRBJ2-2, with TRBD1 as a possible D gene (5 bases). The sequence came from a human donor in good health (CMV status not recorded). Some clones in this sample may be carry-over from other donors' samples. Sequencing used PBMCs. CDR3 sequence reads: CASSRQPATGELFF. In DNA, the CDR3 is TGTGCCAGCAGCAGACAGCCGGCAACCGGGGAGCTGTTTTTT.